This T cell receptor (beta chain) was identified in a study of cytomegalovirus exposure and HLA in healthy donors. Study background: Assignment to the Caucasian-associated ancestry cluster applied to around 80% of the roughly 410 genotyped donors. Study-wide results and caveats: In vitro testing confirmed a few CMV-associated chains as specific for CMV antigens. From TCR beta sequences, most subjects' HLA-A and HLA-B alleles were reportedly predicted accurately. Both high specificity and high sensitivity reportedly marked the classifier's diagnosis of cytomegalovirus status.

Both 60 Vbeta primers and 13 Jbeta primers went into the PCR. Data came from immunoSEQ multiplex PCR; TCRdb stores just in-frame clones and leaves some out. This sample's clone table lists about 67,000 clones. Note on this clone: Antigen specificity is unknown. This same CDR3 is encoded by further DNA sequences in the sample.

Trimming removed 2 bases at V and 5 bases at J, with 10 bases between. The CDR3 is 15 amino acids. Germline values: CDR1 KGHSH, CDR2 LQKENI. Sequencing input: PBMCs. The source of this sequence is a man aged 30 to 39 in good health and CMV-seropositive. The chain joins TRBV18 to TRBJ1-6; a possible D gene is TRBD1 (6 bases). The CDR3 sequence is CASSPRAGDNSPLHF. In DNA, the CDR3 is TGTGCCAGCTCACCAAGGGCAGGGGATAATTCACCCCTCCACTTT. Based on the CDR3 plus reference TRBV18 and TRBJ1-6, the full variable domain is NAGVMQNPRHLVRRRGQEARLRCSPMKGHSHVYWYRQLPEEGLKFMVYLQKENIIDESGMPKERFSAEFPKEGPSILRIQQVVRGDSAAYFCASSPRAGDNSPLHFGNGTRLTVT.